The present entry profiles one T cell receptor (beta chain) with its context. As handled by the study authors: Amplified reference gene primers provided the basis for estimating nucleated cell counts. The table came from immunoSEQ multiplex PCR; TCRdb's copy has only in-frame clones and leaves some out. V, J and clone size are taken as reported in that table, and D and trimming were inferred from the DNA itself. The table lists under 80,000 clones, around 79% of them singletons. The sample comes from a study of blood T cell repertoires in COVID-19. Whole-study context: From the United States, Italy and Spain came samples of acute and convalescent COVID-19. T cells, B-cell-depleted T cells, or PBMCs provided the cDNA or gDNA that served as material.

Germline-derived CDR1 and CDR2 are LNHDA and SQIVND (reference sequence). CDR3 length: 13 residues. The V gene lost 0 bases and the J gene lost 4 bases, with 5 bases spanning the gap. Sequences were obtained from peripheral blood. This TCR was recovered from a man aged 45-65 years with acute or convalescent COVID-19. The chain recombines TRBV19 with TRBJ2-3; D not resolved. The CDR3 DNA is TGTGCCAGTAGTATAGATACATCAGATACGCAGTATTTT. It yields the protein CASSIDTSDTQYF.